These 13 T cell receptor beta chains were sequenced from one sample in a study of T cells in Graves' hyperthyroidism and ophthalmopathy. The source material, RNA transcripts, was used to amplify TCR beta CDR3 regions. An initial round of RT-PCR targeting the TCR CDR3 relied on the HTBI primer set. Each CDR3 protein gets one entry after TCRdb re-called the multiplex PCR reads with MiXCR. The table lists some 320,000 distinct CDR3 sequences, approximately 13% of them singletons. The sample consisted of blood. These receptors all come from a woman between 40 and 55 years old with Graves' ophthalmopathy.

This clonotype came up a few times. This chain links TRBV20-1 with TRBJ1-1, with 7 bases matching TRBD1. V dropped 2 bases and J dropped 4; count of bases not matched to a gene: 1. Germline CDR1 is DFQATT and CDR2 is SNEGSKA (reference sequence). The CDR3 has 12 amino acids. CDR3 region: CSARKGATEAFF. CDR3 DNA: TGCAGTGCTAGAAAGGGGGCCACTGAAGCTTTCTTT.

Points on this clonotype: A much larger clone is a single base away; this may be a read error. In this CDR3 the conserved last residue, phenylalanine or tryptophan, is missing, so a read error is likely. The V call is TRBV20-1, the J call TRBJ2-1; D is unclear. V shed 4 bases and J shed 3 bases, with 22 bases lying between them. This CDR3 has 17 amino acids. Per the germline V gene, CDR1 is DFQATT and CDR2 is SNEGSKA (reference sequence). CDR3 residues: CSAKMRNRTEIYNEQFL. The CDR3 DNA reads TGCAGTGCTAAGATGCGGAACCGGACGGAAATCTACAATGAGCAGTTCCTC.

Many counts were recorded for this clonotype. This rearrangement joins TRBV5-1 to TRBJ2-2; a weak D match, TRBD1 (5 bases). CDR1 and CDR2 from the germline V gene are SGHRS and YFSETQ. V lost 4 bases and J 4 bases, leaving 8 bases between the germline ends. This CDR3 contains 13 residues. The CDR3 coding sequence is TGCGCCAGCAGCACGACAGTCACCGGGGAGCTGTTTTTT. Translated: CASSTTVTGELFF.

This clonotype was detected a few times. The chain joins TRBV7-8 to TRBJ2-2, with TRBD2 matching over 12 bases. With 5 bases clipped from V and 6 bases from J, the junction kept 10 bases outside the gene matches. This CDR3 comprises 17 residues. Germline CDR1 reads SGHVS; CDR2 reads FQNEAQ. CDR3 in DNA: TGTGCCAGCAGCCGTGGACTAGCGGGGTCAGGCGCCGGGGAGCTGTTTTTT. Encoded protein: CASSRGLAGSGAGELFF.

This clonotype was seen repeatedly, ten times or more. The gene calls are TRBV28 and TRBJ2-7, with 9 nucleotides matching TRBD2. After removal of 5 bases from V and 7 bases from J, the junction contained 6 bases not matched to a gene. Germline assignment: CDR1 MDHEN and CDR2 SYDVKM. The CDR3 loop spans 13 amino acids. Here the CDR3 DNA reads TGTGCCAGCAGTCTAGCGGGAAGGGGAGAGCAGTACTTC. Protein product: CASSLAGRGEQYF. The full variable domain, rest sourced from reference TRBV28 and TRBJ2-7, is DVKVTQSSRYLVKRTGEKVFLECVQDMDHENMFWYRQDPGLGLRLIYFSYDVKMKEKGDIPEGYSVSREKKERFSLILESASTNQTSMYLCASSLAGRGEQYFGPGTRLTVT.

There are many counts of this clonotype. The chain couples TRBV5-6 to TRBJ2-7, with D unresolved. V lost 8 bases and J lost 2, with 11 bases in between. This CDR3 has 12 amino acids. The germline V gene encodes CDR1 SGHDT and CDR2 YYEEEE. Written as DNA, the CDR3 is TGTGCCAGTACTCCTAGGGCCTACGAGCAGTACTTC. Its translation is CASTPRAYEQYF.

The rearrangement uses TRBV4-1 and TRBJ1-5; tentatively, D is TRBD1 (6 bases). The CDR3 covers 15 residues. Trimming stripped 1 base from V and 4 bases from J, with 11 bases between. Germline CDR1 MGHRA, CDR2 YSYEKL. Here the CDR3 DNA reads TGCGCCAGCAGCCAAGGTCAAAGGGGGAATCAGCCCCAGCATTTT. Protein sequence: CASSQGQRGNQPQHF.

The table lists this clonotype with many counts. The chain uses TRBV20-1 and TRBJ2-3; D is possibly TRBD2 (6 bases). V lost 4 bases and J lost 2, with 16 bases in between. CDR3 length: 15 residues. CDR1 is DFQATT, CDR2 SNEGSKA, per germline (reference sequence). The CDR3: CSAKPLGGTTDTQYF. DNA for the CDR3: TGCAGTGCTAAGCCCCTTGGCGGGACCACAGATACGCAGTATTTT.

There are many counts of this clonotype. Relative to the germline gene, one junction end is altered; a read error may explain this. This chain uses TRBV12-3 or TRBV12-4 with TRBJ2-1; 8 nucleotides line up with TRBD1. This CDR3 is 15 amino acids long. CDR3 amino acids: CASSLRSGGYKEQFF. CDR3 coding DNA: TGTGCCAGCAGTTTAAGGTCAGGGGGCTACAAGGAGCAGTTCTTC.

The chain employs TRBV7-3 and TRBJ2-3; tentatively, D is TRBD2 (6 bases). Germline V gene lookup returns CDR1 SGHTA and CDR2 FQGTGA. This CDR3 spans 17 amino acids. V was cut by 4 bases and J by 1 base, with 18 bases left in between. The CDR3 sequence is CASSSPRREFRTDTQYF. Written as DNA, the CDR3 is TGTGCCAGCAGCTCACCCCGTCGGGAGTTTCGCACAGATACGCAGTATTTT.

This clonotype was detected many times. This chain links TRBV7-2 with TRBJ2-5; 11 bases fit TRBD2. V shed 3 bases and J 3 bases; nucleotides not matched to a gene: 0. Germline V CDR1 and CDR2: SGHTA, FQGNSA. This CDR3 comprises 14 residues. The CDR3 DNA sequence: TGTGCCAGCAGCTTGACTAGCGGGAAAGAGACCCAGTACTTC. This sequence encodes CASSLTSGKETQYF.

The rearrangement joins TRBV19 to TRBJ1-2, with 9 bases identical to TRBD1. Germline lookup yields CDR1 LNHDA and CDR2 SQIVND (reference sequence). J gave up 0 bases and V 7 bases, and 15 bases lay outside the gene matches. There are 18 residues in the CDR3. The CDR3 here is CASNRGTGTGLANYGYTF. As DNA, the CDR3 is TGTGCCAGTAATCGGGGTACCGGGACAGGGCTTGCTAACTATGGCTACACCTTC.

This clonotype was seen repeatedly, ten times or more. The chain is built from TRBV28 and TRBJ2-1, with unresolved D. V gave up 6 bases and J gave up 9 bases, with 15 bases separating them. The CDR3 loop spans 13 amino acids. Germline V gene lookup returns CDR1 MDHEN and CDR2 SYDVKM. DNA of the CDR3: TGTGCCAGCAGCCTCGGGCGCCAACTTGAGCAGTTCTTC. Translating it yields CASSLGRQLEQFF.